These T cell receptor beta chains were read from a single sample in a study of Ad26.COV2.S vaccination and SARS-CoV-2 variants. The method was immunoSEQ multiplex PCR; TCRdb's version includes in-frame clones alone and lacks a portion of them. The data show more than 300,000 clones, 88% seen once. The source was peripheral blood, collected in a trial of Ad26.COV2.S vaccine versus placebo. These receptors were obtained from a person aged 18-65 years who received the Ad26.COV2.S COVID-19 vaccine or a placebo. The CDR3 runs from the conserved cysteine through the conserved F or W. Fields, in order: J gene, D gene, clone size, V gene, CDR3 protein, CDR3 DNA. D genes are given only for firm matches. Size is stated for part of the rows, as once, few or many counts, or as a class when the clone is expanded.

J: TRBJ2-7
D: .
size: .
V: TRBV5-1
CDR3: CASSLDGGLKYEQYF
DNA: TGCGCCAGCAGCTTGGATGGCGGCCTAAAATACGAGCAGTACTTC

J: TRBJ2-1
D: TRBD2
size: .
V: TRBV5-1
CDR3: CASSFNSGGGYNEQFF
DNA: TGCGCCAGCAGCTTCAATAGCGGGGGAGGCTACAATGAGCAGTTCTTC

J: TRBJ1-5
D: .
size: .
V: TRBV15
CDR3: CATSRDRRGNQPQHF
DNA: TGTGCCACCAGCAGAGATAGGAGGGGCAATCAGCCCCAGCATTTT

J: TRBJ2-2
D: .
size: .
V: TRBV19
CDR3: CASSVTGLGGTGELFF
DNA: TGTGCCAGTAGTGTCACAGGCCTCGGGGGCACCGGGGAGCTGTTTTTT

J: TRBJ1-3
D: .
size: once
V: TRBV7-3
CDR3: CASSPGGNTIYF
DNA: TGTGCCAGCAGCCCCGGGGGAAACACCATATATTTT

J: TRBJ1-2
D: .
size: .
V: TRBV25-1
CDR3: CASSEYRRGSVWGYTF
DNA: TGTGCCAGCAGTGAATACCGAAGGGGATCCGTGTGGGGCTACACCTTC

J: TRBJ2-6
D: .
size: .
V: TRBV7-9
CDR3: CASPSSGANVLTF
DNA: TGTGCCAGTCCTAGCTCTGGGGCCAACGTCCTGACTTTC

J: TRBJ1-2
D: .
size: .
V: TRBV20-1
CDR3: CSASSGQSTYGYTF
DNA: TGCAGTGCTAGTTCCGGCCAGTCCACCTATGGCTACACCTTC

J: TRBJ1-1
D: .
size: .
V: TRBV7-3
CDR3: CASSSRTVNTEAFF
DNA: TGTGCCAGCAGCTCCAGGACAGTGAACACTGAAGCTTTCTTT

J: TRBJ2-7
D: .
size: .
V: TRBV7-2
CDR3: CASSPPAGYEQYF
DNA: TGTGCCAGCAGCCCCCCCGCGGGATACGAGCAGTACTTC

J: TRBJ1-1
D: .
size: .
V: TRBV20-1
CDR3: CSAGVNTEAFF
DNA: TGCAGTGCTGGGGTGAACACTGAAGCTTTCTTT

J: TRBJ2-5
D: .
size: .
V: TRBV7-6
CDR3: CASSPYRQGGETQYF
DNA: TGTGCCAGCAGCCCGTACCGACAGGGAGGAGAGACCCAGTACTTC

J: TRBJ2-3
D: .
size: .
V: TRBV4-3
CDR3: CASSHYPGTGSTDTQYF
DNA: TGCGCCAGCAGCCATTACCCAGGGACGGGGAGTACAGATACGCAGTATTTT

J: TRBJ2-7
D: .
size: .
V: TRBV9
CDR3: CASSVGRGRAYEQYF
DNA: TGTGCCAGCAGCGTAGGGAGGGGGAGGGCGTACGAGCAGTACTTC

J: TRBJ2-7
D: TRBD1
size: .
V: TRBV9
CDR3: CASSSTGTASYEQYF
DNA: TGTGCCAGCAGCTCGACCGGGACAGCCTCCTACGAGCAGTACTTC

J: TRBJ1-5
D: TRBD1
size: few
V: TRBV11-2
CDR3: CASSTGVGTGHNQPQHF
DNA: TGTGCCAGCAGCACCGGGGTCGGGACAGGGCATAATCAGCCCCAGCATTTT

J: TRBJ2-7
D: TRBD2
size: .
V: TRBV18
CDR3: CASSLRGTRGGEQYF
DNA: TGTGCCAGCTCCCTGAGGGGGACTAGGGGTGGCGAGCAGTACTTC

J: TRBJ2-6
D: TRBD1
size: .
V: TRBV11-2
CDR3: CASSPGRGQGIYGANVLTF
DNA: TGTGCCAGCAGCCCAGGGCGCGGACAGGGAATATACGGGGCCAACGTCCTGACTTTC

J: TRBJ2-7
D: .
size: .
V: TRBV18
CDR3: CASSPSLLGTYEQYF
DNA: TGTGCCAGCTCCCCCTCCCTTCTGGGTACCTACGAGCAGTACTTC